This is a list of T cell receptor beta chains from one sample in a study of blood T cell repertoires in COVID-19. The data were produced by immunoSEQ multiplex PCR, yet TCRdb's version contains in-frame clones alone and is incomplete. Among approximately 26,000 clones listed, 80% to 90% were seen once. The sample taken for sequencing was peripheral blood. The receptor set was obtained from a human donor in a cohort sampled during active COVID-19. The donor label of this sample is uncertain. CDR3s include the opening cysteine and the closing phenylalanine or tryptophan. Each record gives: V gene, CDR3 protein.

v_call: TRBV5-1
cdr3_aa: CASSNPRELHNEQFF

v_call: TRBV6-6
cdr3_aa: CASSYETAYGYTF

v_call: TRBV6-1
cdr3_aa: CASSERQGWAGELFF

v_call: TRBV7-2
cdr3_aa: CASSPRTGDPLGYTF

v_call: TRBV28
cdr3_aa: CASSPDRYSNQPQHF

v_call: TRBV7-2
cdr3_aa: CASSPTRDRPGNTIYF

v_call: TRBV21-1
cdr3_aa: CASSTSGDREPYEQYF

v_call: TRBV7-8
cdr3_aa: CASSRNSGGPYQKETQYF

v_call: TRBV5-6
cdr3_aa: CASSQKYTDTQYF

v_call: TRBV28
cdr3_aa: CASSLSGKTEAFF

v_call: TRBV27
cdr3_aa: CASRPSGGRDTQYF

v_call: TRBV9
cdr3_aa: CASSLASSSYEQYF

v_call: TRBV7-8
cdr3_aa: CASSLTPSGDEQFF

v_call: TRBV12-5
cdr3_aa: CASGLKGDQPQHF

v_call: TRBV27
cdr3_aa: CASRTPRGVTSYEQYF

v_call: TRBV5-5
cdr3_aa: CASRRDSGYEQYF

v_call: TRBV5-1
cdr3_aa: CASSLRGLGNTIYF

v_call: TRBV7-9
cdr3_aa: CASTPPGGAVGYTF

v_call: TRBV4-1
cdr3_aa: CASSHLRTSGAYEQYF

v_call: TRBV5-6
cdr3_aa: CASSLLPGEQFF

v_call: TRBV24-1
cdr3_aa: CATSGGQGNTDTQYF

v_call: TRBV9
cdr3_aa: CASSLTGDRGYEQYF

v_call: TRBV18
cdr3_aa: CASSRNRDYGYTF

v_call: TRBV6-2/TRBV6-3
cdr3_aa: CASSFRTSPPTDTQYF

v_call: TRBV4-1
cdr3_aa: CASSQGPPGGNRRNEQFF

v_call: TRBV3-1/TRBV3-2
cdr3_aa: CASSPHRGPGGNTIYF

v_call: TRBV19
cdr3_aa: CASSPRGQGYGYTF

v_call: TRBV19
cdr3_aa: CASSWGQGAAYSNQPQHF

v_call: TRBV9
cdr3_aa: CASSVDGDRIAAAFF

v_call: TRBV12-5
cdr3_aa: CASGSHRLGTQYF

v_call: TRBV3-1/TRBV3-2
cdr3_aa: CASEASGQETQYF

v_call: TRBV4-1
cdr3_aa: CASSQDPGAGANVLTF

v_call: TRBV6-2/TRBV6-3
cdr3_aa: CASSPRSQGLAGGPITGELFF

v_call: TRBV5-4
cdr3_aa: CASSPDSYGYTF

v_call: TRBV9
cdr3_aa: CASSVSASSYEQYF

v_call: TRBV5-1
cdr3_aa: CASRSLGGQGNTGELFF

v_call: TRBV5-1
cdr3_aa: CASSLEASGGAQLF

v_call: TRBV6-5
cdr3_aa: CASSNPGQGALGYTF

v_call: TRBV5-6
cdr3_aa: CASSLRRGTKNTEAFF

v_call: TRBV3-1/TRBV3-2
cdr3_aa: CASSQRGLAGGQETQYF

v_call: TRBV6-2/TRBV6-3
cdr3_aa: CASSTERGLQETQYF

v_call: TRBV11-2
cdr3_aa: CASSLAGDVDTQYF